The 27 T cell receptor beta chains below all came from one sample that was sequenced in a study of blood T cell repertoires in COVID-19. The method was immunoSEQ multiplex PCR; TCRdb's version includes in-frame clones alone and lacks a portion of them. The sample includes about 400,000 clones, around 92% of them seen just once. Source material: PBMCs or T cells enriched from blood (not recorded which). Receptor source: a woman in her 30s who had recovered from COVID-19.

This clone occurred once. This sequence joins TRBV7-9 and TRBJ2-7; 9 nucleotides line up with TRBD1. Germline values: CDR1 SEHNR, CDR2 FQNEAQ (reference sequence). V lost 6 bases and J lost 4; bases outside the gene matches: 4. The CDR3 runs to 13 residues. CDR3 sequence reads: CASRDGTGYEQYF. CDR3 nucleotide sequence: TGTGCCAGCAGAGATGGGACAGGGTACGAGCAGTACTTC.

The gene calls are TRBV7-6 and TRBJ1-2; the D gene is possibly TRBD1 (5 bases). Germline loops: CDR1 SGHVS, CDR2 FNYEAQ. V dropped 5 bases and J dropped 4 bases, with 11 bases sitting between them. The CDR3 contains 13 residues. The CDR3: CASSQDSSYGYTF. The CDR3 DNA follows: TGTGCCAGCAGCCAAGACAGTTCCTATGGCTACACCTTC.

The chain recombines TRBV14 with TRBJ1-1; D remains unclear. Trimming left V 4 bases short and J 11 bases short, with 11 bases between. The germline V gene has CDR1 SGHDN and CDR2 FVKESK. The CDR3 runs 11 residues. The CDR3 coding sequence is TGTGCCAGCAGCCTCCACGGAGAGGCTTTCTTT. It translates to CASSLHGEAFF.

This clone appeared a few times. V usage is TRBV30 and J usage is TRBJ2-7, with D possibly matching TRBD2 (5 bases). CDR1 is GTSNPN, CDR2 SVGIG, per germline (reference sequence). V lost 0 bases, J lost 4 bases, and 10 bases lay in between. This CDR3 is built from 13 residues. CDR3 sequence: CAWSVERRYEQYF. The DNA for the CDR3 is TGTGCCTGGAGTGTCGAGCGGAGATACGAGCAGTACTTC.

This clone has a handful of counts. The chain employs TRBV7-3 and TRBJ2-1, with 9 nucleotides matching TRBD2. V lost 3 bases and J lost 8; bases outside the gene matches: 8. There are 15 residues in the CDR3. CDR1 and CDR2 (germline): SGHTA, FQGTGA. CDR3 region: CASSLVAGVGDEQFF. CDR3 nucleotides: TGTGCCAGCAGCTTGGTAGCGGGAGTAGGCGATGAGCAGTTCTTC.

This sequence joins TRBV7-9 and TRBJ2-1, with 7 nucleotides matching TRBD1. Trimming took 4 bases from V and 4 from J; bases not matched to a gene: 10. The CDR3 sequence is 16 residues long. The germline gives CDR1 SEHNR, CDR2 FQNEAQ (reference sequence). The CDR3 DNA sequence: TGTGCCAGCAGCTCCCACCGGGACAGCTATTACAATGAGCAGTTCTTC. Translated: CASSSHRDSYYNEQFF.

The DNA for the CDR3 is TGTGCTAGTGGATCAACAAGGGGGAGTGGGACCGGGGAGCTGTTTTTT. This gives the protein CASGSTRGSGTGELFF. V usage is TRBV12-5 and J usage is TRBJ2-2; TRBD1 is a possible D gene (6 bases). The length of the CDR3 is 16 residues. V was cut by 6 bases and J by 5 bases, with 19 bases left in between. Germline V gives CDR1 LGHNT, CDR2 FRNRAP.

J is TRBJ1-4 and V is TRBV20-1; TRBD1 agrees at 7 bases. The CDR3 spans 15 residues. Germline V gene data show CDR1 as DFQATT and CDR2 as SNEGSKA (reference sequence). Trimming took 3 bases from V and 15 from J; bases not matched to a gene: 19. This chain's CDR3 is CSASGGTATYGVLFF. The DNA for the CDR3 is TGCAGTGCTAGTGGCGGGACAGCAACCTATGGGGTGTTGTTTTTT.

The rearrangement joins TRBV10-3 to TRBJ1-4; 7 nucleotides line up with TRBD1. V trimming: 6 bases; J trimming: 8 bases; junction bases outside the gene matches: 12. The germline V gene encodes CDR1 ENHRY and CDR2 SYGVKD. This CDR3 has 15 residues. CDR3 loop: CAIRPGGLSGEKLFF. CDR3 in DNA: TGTGCCATCAGGCCAGGGGGATTATCTGGAGAAAAACTGTTTTTT.

The V gene is TRBV30, the J gene TRBJ2-5; 11 bases fit TRBD2. The CDR3 length is 18 residues. V dropped 2 bases and J dropped 6; count of bases not matched to a gene: 17. Germline CDR1 GTSNPN, CDR2 SVGIG (reference sequence). Written as DNA, the CDR3 is TGTGCCTGGAGTACCTTAGCGGGGGGGCATCTTGTATTGAAGACCCAGTACTTC. This encodes CAWSTLAGGHLVLKTQYF. The variable domain in full, completed from reference TRBV30 and TRBJ2-5, reads SQTIHQWPATLVQPVGSPLSLECTVEGTSNPNLYWYRQAAGRGLQLLFYSVGIGQISSEVPQNLSASRPQDRQFILSSKKLLLSDSGFYLCAWSTLAGGHLVLKTQYFGPGTRLLVL.

The chain uses TRBV11-1 and TRBJ2-2, with 10 bases fitting TRBD2. With 2 bases clipped from V and 8 bases from J, the junction kept 2 bases outside the gene matches. The CDR3 runs 14 residues. Germline V lookup: CDR1 SGHAT, CDR2 FQDESV (reference sequence). CDR3 nucleotides: TGTGCCAGCAGCTTACTAGCGGGAGTGGGGGAGCTGTTTTTT. Translation gives CASSLLAGVGELFF.

A word on this clone: An end of the junction differs from the germline gene, which may be a read error. The V call is TRBV7-9, the J call TRBJ2-7; 7 bases map to TRBD1. The length of the CDR3 is 14 residues. Germline lookup yields CDR1 SEHNR and CDR2 FQNEAQ (reference sequence). CDR3 coding DNA: TGTGTCAGCAGCCGACAGGGTATTTCCTACGAGCAGTACTTC. Amino acid sequence: CVSSRQGISYEQYF.

V is TRBV6-5 and J is TRBJ1-4, with 8 positions matching TRBD1. V was pared by 5 bases and J by 5 bases, with 1 base of the junction left unmatched. Germline V gene lookup returns CDR1 MNHEY and CDR2 SVGAGI. CDR3 length equals 13 residues. The CDR3 nucleotides read TGTGCCAGCAGTCGGACAGGGAATGAAAAACTGTTTTTT. The encoded protein is CASSRTGNEKLFF.

V usage is TRBV28 and J usage is TRBJ2-5; the match to TRBD1 covers 9 bases. The CDR3 contains 14 residues. The germline CDR1 and CDR2 sequences are MDHEN and SYDVKM. J gave up 5 bases and V 5 bases, and 6 bases lay outside the gene matches. CDR3 protein: CASSPGTGTETQYF. CDR3 coding DNA: TGTGCCAGCAGTCCCGGGACAGGGACGGAGACCCAGTACTTC.

This rearrangement joins TRBV7-9 to TRBJ1-6; D ambiguous. Between the trimmed V and J ends, which lost 8 bases and 0 bases, there was a span of 17 bases. Germline CDR1 and CDR2: SEHNR and FQNEAQ (reference sequence). This CDR3 has 17 residues. In DNA, the CDR3 is TGTGCCAGCCAAATAGCCGGGTCGAGCTCCTATAATTCACCCCTCCACTTT. It specifies CASQIAGSSSYNSPLHF.

A few counts support this clone. The J gene is TRBJ2-2, the V gene TRBV2; 9 nucleotides align to TRBD1. Trimming took 8 bases from V and 4 from J; bases not matched to a gene: 8. There are 15 residues in the CDR3. Germline V gene data show CDR1 as SNHLY and CDR2 as FYNNEI. The CDR3 bases are TGTGCCAGCCACCGGGGACAGGGTGGCACCGGGGAGCTGTTTTTT. Its protein product is CASHRGQGGTGELFF.

The chain has TRBV9 and TRBJ1-2; D might be TRBD1 (5 bases). The CDR3 contains 17 residues. CDR1 SGDLS and CDR2 YYNGEE come from the germline V gene. Trimming removed 1 base from V and 3 bases from J, with 19 bases in between. CDR3 sequence (DNA): TGTGCCAGCAGCGTAACCCCCGTTGGCAGGGTTGACTATGGCTACACCTTC. Amino acid sequence: CASSVTPVGRVDYGYTF.

V and J are TRBV7-3 and TRBJ1-1; D ambiguous. V lost 2 bases to trimming and J lost 0 bases, with 10 bases between them. Germline V lookup: CDR1 SGHTA, CDR2 FQGTGA. The CDR3 contains 15 residues. In DNA, the CDR3 is TGTGCCAGCAGCTTATACGGGAATATGAACACTGAAGCTTTCTTT. It specifies CASSLYGNMNTEAFF.

This clone is a singleton in its sample. The CDR3 region is CASSSAGGYGYTF. Written as DNA, the CDR3 is TGTGCCAGCAGTTCGGCGGGGGGCTATGGCTACACCTTC. This sequence joins TRBV6-5 and TRBJ1-2, with D possibly being TRBD1 (5 bases). This CDR3 contains 13 residues. Deletions cut 4 bases from V and 4 bases from J, with 10 bases between. Germline V gene sequence: CDR1 MNHEY, CDR2 SVGAGI.

The DNA of the CDR3 is TGTGCCAGCAGTCCCGCAGGGTCGGGGGATGAAAAACTGTTTTTT. Protein: CASSPAGSGDEKLFF. The V call is TRBV28, the J call TRBJ1-4, with D possibly TRBD1 on 5 matching bases. Germline loops: CDR1 MDHEN, CDR2 SYDVKM. This CDR3 region has 15 residues. Trimming left V 5 bases short and J 6 bases short, with 16 bases between. The full variable domain, in which reference TRBV28 and TRBJ1-4 provide the parts outside the CDR3, is DVKVTQSSRYLVKRTGEKVFLECVQDMDHENMFWYRQDPGLGLRLIYFSYDVKMKEKGDIPEGYSVSREKKERFSLILESASTNQTSMYLCASSPAGSGDEKLFFGSGTQLSVL.

This chain joins TRBV6-2 or TRBV6-3 and TRBJ2-5; TRBD1 matches 7 bases. CDR3 length: 15 amino acids. Germline CDR1 and CDR2: MNHEY and SVGEGT. V trimming: 6 bases; J trimming: 4 bases; junction bases outside the gene matches: 11. The CDR3 is CASSLTGIGGETQYF. Written as DNA, the CDR3 is TGTGCCAGCAGCCTGACAGGGATTGGCGGAGAGACCCAGTACTTC.

The genes are TRBV2 and TRBJ1-1; possible D gene TRBD1, 6 bases. V lost 6 bases and J 5 bases, leaving 10 bases between the germline ends. This CDR3 has 12 amino acids. The germline CDR1 and CDR2 sequences are SNHLY and FYNNEI. CDR3 nucleotide sequence: TGTGCCAGCAGCGAACAGGGAACTGAAGCTTTCTTT. This encodes CASSEQGTEAFF. Complete variable domain (other parts from reference TRBV2 and TRBJ1-1): EPEVTQTPSHQVTQMGQEVILRCVPISNHLYFYWYRQILGQKVEFLVSFYNNEISEKSEIFDDQFSVERPDGSNFTLKIRSTKLEDSAMYFCASSEQGTEAFFGQGTRLTVV.

The chain couples TRBV18 to TRBJ1-4, with 9 positions matching TRBD1. V trimming: 11 bases; J trimming: 3 bases; junction bases outside the gene matches: 10. The CDR3 is 15 amino acids. The germline gives CDR1 KGHSH, CDR2 LQKENI. CDR3 bases: TGTGCCGCCAGGACAGGGGTTCGGGCTAATGAAAAACTGTTTTTT. Its translation: CAARTGVRANEKLFF.

The chain employs TRBV6-5 and TRBJ1-1, with D hard to call. Germline CDR1 MNHEY, CDR2 SVGAGI. The CDR3 is made up of 15 amino acids. The V end lost 4 bases, the J end lost 3 bases, and 15 bases lay between the germline ends. The CDR3: CASSSERRRDTEAFF. The CDR3 DNA reads TGTGCCAGCAGTTCCGAAAGAAGGAGAGACACTGAAGCTTTCTTT.

This chain links TRBV6-5 with TRBJ2-7; D perhaps matches TRBD1 (6 bases). The CDR3 is 14 amino acids. CDR1 MNHEY and CDR2 SVGAGI come from the germline V gene. Trimming pared 4 bases from V and 6 bases from J, leaving 16 bases between. The CDR3, as DNA: TGTGCCAGCAGTTCGGGACAAGTCCTGAGCGAGCAGTACTTC. Translation gives CASSSGQVLSEQYF.

This sequence joins TRBV19 and TRBJ1-5; D is unresolved. CDR3 length: 12 amino acids. Germline CDR1 LNHDA, CDR2 SQIVND (reference sequence). CDR3 DNA sequence: TGTGGCTCGGGGTTATGGAATCAGCCCCAGCATTTT. Translated, it gives CGSGLWNQPQHF.

This chain joins TRBV3-1 (or the pseudogene TRBV3-2) and TRBJ2-7; D perhaps matches TRBD1 (6 bases). Per the germline V gene, CDR1 is LGHDT and CDR2 is YNNKEL (reference sequence). With 4 bases removed from V and 1 base from J, the gap between germline ends came to 14 bases. The CDR3 contains 15 residues. CDR3 residues: CASSPFGQTSYEQYF. For the CDR3, the DNA is TGTGCCAGCAGCCCTTTCGGACAGACGTCCTACGAGCAGTACTTC.